This T cell receptor (beta chain) emerged from a study of metastatic and nonmetastatic thyroid tumors. Remarks on this clone: The target antigen is unknown.

Before thyroid surgery, none of the patients had received any treatment. Study-wide results and caveats: The study reportedly found significantly higher TCR beta diversity in malignant thyroid tumors than benign nodules, in blood and tumor.

Germline CDR1 SGDLS, CDR2 YYNGEE. Between the trimmed V and J ends, which lost 8 bases and 3 bases, there was a span of 25 bases. The CDR3 extends over 17 amino acids. Using MiXCR, TCRdb reanalyzed the PCR reads. Of 21,000 or so clones listed, about a tenth are singletons. The chain couples TRBV9 to TRBJ2-3; D possibly corresponds to TRBD1 (6 bases). This receptor was obtained from a female donor with papillary thyroid cancer or a benign thyroid nodule (not recorded which). Some clones in this sample may be carry-over from other donors' samples. Sequencing was carried out using blood. The CDR3 sequence: CASSSRGRDMGTDTQYF. CDR3 DNA sequence: TGTGCCAGTAGTTCGAGAGGTCGGGACATGGGGACAGATACGCAGTATTTT.